Reported below is one T cell receptor (beta chain). As yet, its antigen is unknown. Germline V gene lookup returns CDR1 SGHNT and CDR2 YENEEA. Unmatched junction bases numbered 4, after V lost 6 bases and J lost 1 base. CDR3 size: 14 residues. The sort gate was single viable CD3+CD4+CD8-CD45RO+ cells for memory CD4+ T cells. Authors' analysis steps: After removing out-of-frame reads, around 2,100,000 distinct TCRbeta sequences remained. Measured with immunoSEQ multiplex PCR; TCRdb has only the in-frame clones, and not every one. V and J calls and clone size are copied from that table; D and trimming were computed from the DNA. The data show tens of thousands of clones, around 80% seen once. This entry is derived from a study of memory CD4+ T cells and cytomegalovirus serostatus. General observations from the study: Of 164 reported CMV TCRbeta sequences, under 70 were found in memory CD4+ repertoires.

This TCR came from an adult in good health and CMV-seronegative. The V call is TRBV11-3, the J call TRBJ1-1, with TRBD1 matching over 8 bases. Sequencing was performed on memory CD4+ T cells from blood. The CDR3 is CASRIGTGNTEAFF. The CDR3 DNA follows: TGTGCCAGCAGAATCGGGACAGGGAACACTGAAGCTTTCTTT.